The rows below give T cell receptor beta chains drawn from one sample of a study of T-cell reconstitution after alpha-beta-depleted transplantation in children. TCRdb processed the PCR reads anew with MiXCR; each CDR3 protein has one entry. Of about 640,000 distinct CDR3 sequences in the sample, roughly 15% were seen once. Sequencing was performed on PBMCs from the stem cell graft donor, taken from the stem cell graft. Source of these receptors: a human donor who donated a stem cell graft to a child with acute myeloid leukemia. Each CDR3 is given with its conserved first and last residue. The D gene is left open where the match is weak. Clone size is given for some rows only: seen once, a few or many times, or a class if the clone is expanded.

>NA|TRBV12-3/TRBV12-4|NA|TRBJ2-1
CASYSLGEDEQFF
TGTGCCAGCTACTCTCTGGGGGAAGATGAGCAGTTCTTC
>many|TRBV20-1|TRBD1|TRBJ1-3
CSAKGQGNGNTIYF
TGCAGTGCTAAGGGACAGGGGAACGGAAACACCATATATTTT
>few|TRBV20-1|TRBD2|TRBJ2-7
CSAATSGLTYEQYF
TGCAGTGCTGCGACTAGCGGCTTAACCTACGAGCAGTACTTC
>many|TRBV20-1|NA|TRBJ2-3
CSASGGPGDTQYF
TGCAGTGCTAGCGGGGGGCCGGGAGATACGCAGTATTTT
>few|TRBV4-3|TRBD1|TRBJ1-2
CASSPPDRGGGYTF
TGCGCCAGCAGCCCCCCTGACAGGGGTGGTGGCTACACCTTC
>NA|TRBV4-3|NA|TRBJ1-6
CASSQVRAADGTSPLHF
TGCGCCAGCAGCCAAGTTAGGGCCGCGGATGGGACCTCACCCCTCCACTTT
>NA|TRBV20-1|TRBD1|TRBJ1-5
CSASRTGYSNQPQHF
TGCAGTGCTTCCCGGACAGGATATAGCAATCAGCCCCAGCATTTT
>few|TRBV24-1|NA|TRBJ2-2
CATSDWPGTGELFF
TGTGCCACCAGTGATTGGCCGGGGACCGGGGAGCTGTTTTTT
>NA|TRBV5-1|NA|TRBJ2-7
CASRPRQETYEQYF
TGCGCCAGCAGGCCACGACAGGAGACCTACGAGCAGTACTTC
>many|TRBV12-3/TRBV12-4|NA|TRBJ1-5
CASNIGGRNQPQHF
TGTGCCAGCAACATTGGGGGACGCAATCAGCCCCAGCATTTT
>many|TRBV29-1|TRBD1|TRBJ1-2
CSVEDIADRENHGYTF
TGCAGCGTTGAAGATATTGCGGACAGGGAGAATCATGGCTACACCTTC
>many|TRBV15|NA|TRBJ1-1
CASGTVNTEAFF
TGTGCTTCAGGAACAGTGAACACTGAAGCTTTCTTT
>many|TRBV6-2/TRBV6-3|NA|TRBJ2-7
CASSSPSYEQYF
TGTGCCAGCAGCTCTCCCTCCTACGAGCAGTACTTC